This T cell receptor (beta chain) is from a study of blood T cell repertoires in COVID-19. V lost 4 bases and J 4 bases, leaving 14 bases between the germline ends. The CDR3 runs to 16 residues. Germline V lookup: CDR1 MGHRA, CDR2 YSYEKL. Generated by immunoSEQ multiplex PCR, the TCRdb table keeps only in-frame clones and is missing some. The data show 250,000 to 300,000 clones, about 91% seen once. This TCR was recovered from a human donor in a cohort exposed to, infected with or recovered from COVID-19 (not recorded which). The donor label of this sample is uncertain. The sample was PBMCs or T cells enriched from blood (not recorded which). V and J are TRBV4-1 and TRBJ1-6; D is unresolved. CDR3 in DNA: TGCGCCAGCAGCCCGTCCTACTCAGGATATAATTCACCCCTCCACTTT. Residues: CASSPSYSGYNSPLHF.